Below, 6 T cell receptor beta chains from the same sample are listed, as sequenced in a study of human T cells and chemical hapten exposure. Time point noted: patch test 1, 2 weeks after DPC sensitization. As for treatment: therapeutic diphenylcyclopropenone sensitization with weekly scalp DPC. Via MiXCR, TCRdb re-called the RACE reads, giving one row per CDR3 protein. The profile shows under 200,000 distinct CDR3 sequences, around 13% of them singletons. The input for sequencing was whole blood, taken in connection with sensitization to the hapten diphenylcyclopropenone (DPC). Receptors originate from a woman in her 30s with alopecia areata. Some clones in this sample may be carry-over from other donors' samples.

This clonotype was recorded at least ten times. The V gene is TRBV12-3 or TRBV12-4, the J gene TRBJ2-7; 9 bases match TRBD1. Trimming cost V 5 bases and J 6 bases; bases outside gene matches: 11. The CDR3 extends over 15 amino acids. The CDR3 sequence: CASSRPGQGVGEQYF. CDR3 coding DNA: TGTGCCAGCAGTCGTCCGGGACAGGGCGTCGGCGAGCAGTACTTC.

This clonotype has only a few counts. This chain links TRBV7-9 with TRBJ2-1, with TRBD2 as a possible D gene (5 bases). The CDR3 length is 15 residues. V lost 5 bases to trimming and J lost 4 bases, with 15 bases between them. CDR1 and CDR2 from the germline V gene are SEHNR and FQNEAQ (reference sequence). This chain's CDR3 is CASSVSADPYNEQFF. The DNA for the CDR3 is TGTGCCAGCAGCGTTAGCGCGGACCCTTACAATGAGCAGTTCTTC.

Note on this clonotype: Germline is not matched at one junction end, which may reflect a read error. This chain links TRBV20-1 with TRBJ2-7; 11 bases map to TRBD2. The CDR3 has 15 amino acids. Germline V CDR1 and CDR2: DFQATT, SNEGSKA (reference sequence). The CDR3 here is CSAGDVAGGSYEQYF. CDR3 DNA: TGCAGTGCTGGAGATGTAGCGGGAGGGTCCTACGAGCAGTACTTC.

The table lists this clonotype with many counts. The J gene is TRBJ1-4, the V gene TRBV6-5, with D possibly being TRBD1 (5 bases). The CDR3 sequence is 18 residues long. CDR1 is MNHEY and CDR2 is SVGAGI in the germline V gene. V was cut by 4 bases and J by 0 bases, with 18 bases left in between. CDR3: CASSWGGTNAATNEKLFF. In DNA, the CDR3 is TGTGCCAGCAGTTGGGGGGGGACGAATGCCGCAACTAATGAAAAACTGTTTTTT.

This clonotype has more than one count but fewer than ten. The V gene is TRBV15, the J gene TRBJ1-1, with unresolved D. The CDR3 has 15 residues. Germline V gene lookup returns CDR1 LNHNV and CDR2 YYDKDF (reference sequence). Trimming took 0 bases from V and 5 from J, leaving 13 bases between them. The CDR3 spells CATSRDILTGTEAFF. The CDR3 coding sequence is TGTGCCACCAGCAGAGATATCCTTACGGGGACTGAAGCTTTCTTT.

The chain carries TRBV20-1 and TRBJ2-1; D is unclear. CDR3 size: 15 residues. Germline V lookup: CDR1 DFQATT, CDR2 SNEGSKA (reference sequence). The germline V and J ends were trimmed by 5 bases and 3 bases, with 17 bases remaining between them. The CDR3 reads CSAGTTTIIYNEQFF. CDR3 bases: TGCAGTGCTGGCACAACTACGATTATCTACAATGAGCAGTTCTTC.